Shown below are 14 T cell receptor beta chains from a single sample sequenced in a study of radiation and T cells in renal cell carcinoma. Only in-frame clones appear in the TCRdb table, and some are missing; sequencing was by immunoSEQ multiplex PCR. Seen here are roughly 130,000 clones, 88% observed once, and the top ten hold 5% to 6%. Time point indicated: blood 2 weeks post-SBRT. The treatment is: 15 Gy SBRT to primary tumor, nephrectomy 4 weeks later. Sequencing was performed on blood, taken from a patient whose treatment included radiotherapy and nephrectomy. These receptors were obtained from a woman aged 65 to 85 with renal cell carcinoma.

V gene TRBV11-2 combines with J gene TRBJ2-7, with D perhaps TRBD2 (7 bases). This CDR3 is 14 amino acids long. Germline V gene sequence: CDR1 SGHAT, CDR2 FQNNGV. With 5 bases removed from V and 2 bases from J, the gap between germline ends came to 13 bases. This chain's CDR3 is CASSLGGGTYEQYF. For the CDR3, the DNA is TGTGCCAGCAGCCTGGGAGGGGGGACCTACGAGCAGTACTTC.

J is TRBJ1-1 and V is TRBV5-1; D perhaps matches TRBD1 (5 bases). Germline values: CDR1 SGHRS, CDR2 YFSETQ. V was clipped by 6 bases and J by 1 base, with 22 bases between them. The CDR3 loop spans 17 amino acids. The CDR3 protein is CASNQGLAPSRNTEAFF. CDR3 sequence (DNA): TGCGCCAGCAACCAGGGACTCGCCCCCTCCAGGAACACTGAAGCTTTCTTT.

The rearrangement uses TRBV15 and TRBJ2-2; D gene ambiguous. The CDR3 covers 15 residues. CDR1 is LNHNV, CDR2 YYDKDF, per germline (reference sequence). Trimming pared 3 bases from V and 0 bases from J, leaving 8 bases between. The CDR3 coding sequence is TGTGCCACCAGCAGCCCCGGGTCGAACACCGGGGAGCTGTTTTTT. Its protein is CATSSPGSNTGELFF. Based on the CDR3 plus reference TRBV15 and TRBJ2-2, the full variable domain is DAMVIQNPRYQVTQFGKPVTLSCSQTLNHNVMYWYQQKSSQAPKLLFHYYDKDFNNEADTPDNFQSRRPNTSFCFLDIRSPGLGDTAMYLCATSSPGSNTGELFFGEGSRLTVL.

The V call is TRBV6-1, the J call TRBJ1-1; no clear D. Trimming took 2 bases from V and 9 from J, leaving 10 bases between them. Germline V CDR1 and CDR2: MNHNS, SASEGT. The CDR3 consists of 12 residues. This CDR3 is CASSEWVSQAFF. The DNA for the CDR3 is TGTGCCAGCAGTGAATGGGTATCCCAAGCTTTCTTT.

V gene TRBV2 combines with J gene TRBJ1-2; D possibly corresponds to TRBD1 (6 bases). The CDR3 consists of 14 residues. The germline gives CDR1 SNHLY, CDR2 FYNNEI. Trimming took off 2 bases at V and 3 bases at J, with 10 bases between the two ends. CDR3 residues: CASSEPGEYYGYTF. CDR3 nucleotides: TGTGCCAGCAGTGAACCAGGGGAGTACTATGGCTACACCTTC.

As regards this clone: This same CDR3 is encoded by further DNA sequences in the sample. The chain employs TRBV6-1 and TRBJ1-1; 10 positions agree with TRBD1. Germline trimming cut 5 bases from V and 2 bases from J; bases unmatched to any gene: 5. CDR1 and CDR2 (germline): MNHNS, SASEGT. The CDR3 has 15 amino acids. The CDR3: CASSTRDRGNTEAFF. The CDR3 bases are TGTGCCAGCAGTACCCGGGACAGGGGCAACACTGAAGCTTTCTTT.

This clone showed up just once. V and J are TRBV10-3 and TRBJ1-2, with 7 bases aligning to TRBD1. V shed 4 bases and J 4 bases; nucleotides not matched to a gene: 9. In germline, CDR1 is ENHRY, CDR2 SYGVKD. The CDR3 runs 15 residues. DNA for the CDR3: TGTGCCATCAGTGCGAACCAGGGGGGGGGCTATGGCTACACCTTC. This gives the protein CAISANQGGGYGYTF.

This clone was detected only once. The rearrangement uses TRBV13 and TRBJ1-1; a weak D match, TRBD1 (6 bases). The CDR3 is made up of 14 amino acids. Germline V gene lookup returns CDR1 PRHDT and CDR2 FYEKMQ (reference sequence). V lost 6 bases to trimming and J lost 0 bases, with 11 bases between them. CDR3 in amino acids: CASRRTGLNTEAFF. The CDR3 nucleotides read TGTGCCAGCAGACGTACAGGGCTGAACACTGAAGCTTTCTTT.

This chain connects TRBV18 to TRBJ1-4; weak D call: TRBD1 (5 bases). Per germline, CDR1 KGHSH and CDR2 LQKENI. The CDR3 covers 15 residues. The V and J ends lost 1 base and 7 bases respectively, with 13 bases between them. The CDR3 sequence is CASSPLAGTGEKLFF. CDR3 DNA: TGTGCCAGCTCACCACTGGCAGGGACTGGTGAAAAACTGTTTTTT.

This clone was detected once. CDR3 loop: CATEPGPNTDTQYF. In nucleotides, the CDR3 is TGTGCCACAGAACCGGGACCGAACACAGATACGCAGTATTTT. The genes are TRBV10-3 and TRBJ2-3; either TRBD1 or TRBD2 may supply D (5 bases each). The V end lost 10 bases, the J end lost 2 bases, and 16 bases lay between the germline ends. Germline-derived CDR1 and CDR2 are ENHRY and SYGVKD. The CDR3 is 14 amino acids.

The rearrangement links TRBV7-2 to TRBJ2-5; unclear D gene. The CDR3 is made up of 12 amino acids. Between the trimmed V and J ends, which lost 1 base and 5 bases, there was a span of 5 bases. Germline V CDR1 and CDR2: SGHTA, FQGNSA. CDR3 DNA: TGTGCCAGCAGCTTAGGTTTCGAGACCCAGTACTTC. This codes for CASSLGFETQYF.

This clone was detected once. The chain couples TRBV14 to TRBJ1-2, with D possibly being TRBD1 (6 bases). Trimming took 0 bases from V and 6 from J, leaving 8 bases between them. This CDR3 region has 13 residues. Germline CDR1 SGHDN, CDR2 FVKESK. The CDR3 region is CASSQDTGHGYTF. CDR3 sequence (DNA): TGTGCCAGCAGCCAAGATACAGGGCATGGCTACACCTTC.

This clone was seen only a few times. In DNA form, the CDR3 reads TGTGCCATCAGTGAGACAGGCCAGAACACTGAAGCTTTCTTT. Translating gives CAISETGQNTEAFF. The V and J genes are TRBV10-3 and TRBJ1-1; tentative D call: TRBD1 (5 bases). V lost 2 bases, J lost 1 base, and 8 bases lay in between. The CDR3 is made up of 14 amino acids. The germline V gene has CDR1 ENHRY and CDR2 SYGVKD.

The chain carries TRBV7-9 and TRBJ1-6; D uncertain. CDR1 and CDR2 from the germline V gene are SEHNR and FQNEAQ (reference sequence). Trimming removed 5 bases from V and 2 bases from J, with 7 bases in between. The CDR3 contains 14 residues. CDR3 nucleotide sequence: TGTGCCAGCAGCACGGGGACCTATAATTCACCCCTCCACTTT. Its translation is CASSTGTYNSPLHF.